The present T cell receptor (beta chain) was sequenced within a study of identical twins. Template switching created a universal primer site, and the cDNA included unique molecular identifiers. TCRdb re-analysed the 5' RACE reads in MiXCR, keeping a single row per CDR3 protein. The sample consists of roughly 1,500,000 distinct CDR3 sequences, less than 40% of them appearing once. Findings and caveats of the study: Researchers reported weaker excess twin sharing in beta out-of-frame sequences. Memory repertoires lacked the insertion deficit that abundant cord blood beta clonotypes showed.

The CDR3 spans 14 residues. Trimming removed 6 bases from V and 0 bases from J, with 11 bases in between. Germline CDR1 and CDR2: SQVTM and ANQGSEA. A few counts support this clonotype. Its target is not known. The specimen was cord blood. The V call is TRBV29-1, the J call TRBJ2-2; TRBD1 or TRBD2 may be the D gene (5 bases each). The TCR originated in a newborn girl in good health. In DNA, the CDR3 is TGCAGCGTGGGGACGGCGACGAACACCGGGGAGCTGTTTTTT. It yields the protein CSVGTATNTGELFF.